This T cell receptor beta chain was obtained from a study of blood T cells in healthy people across ages. Regarding the study as a whole: Since the PBMCs were unsorted, naive and antigen-experienced cells could not be conclusively compared. No one knew whether donors had CMV, which possibly confounded expanded clonotype changes. More naive CD4+ cells and higher diversity were found in long-lived than in aged donors.

Of note for this clonotype: Its antigen is not identified.

Every sample had a minimum of 6 million PBMCs isolated. Through a sample-barcoded 5' primer and a J-beta primer mix, a second PCR was run for about 6 to 12 cycles. TCRdb recomputed calls from the 5' RACE reads with MiXCR, one row per CDR3 protein. The data hold 550,000 to 800,000 distinct CDR3 sequences, with about 34% observed a single time. Sequences were obtained from blood. The receptor was isolated from a woman over 75 in good health.

For the CDR3, the DNA is TGTGCCAGCAGGTGGGGCGGGGGGGCCGATGAGCAGTTCTTC. Translation gives CASRWGGGADEQFF. The V gene is TRBV5-4, the J gene TRBJ2-1, with TRBD2 matching 9 bases. V shed 5 bases and J 8 bases; nucleotides not matched to a gene: 8. The CDR3 runs 14 residues. Germline values: CDR1 SGHNT, CDR2 YYREEE (reference sequence).